Each of the 28 T cell receptor beta chains below was sequenced from the same sample in a study of cytomegalovirus exposure and HLA in healthy donors. 60 Vbeta and 13 Jbeta primers were used in PCR. Clones were sequenced by immunoSEQ multiplex PCR, and TCRdb holds only the in-frame ones, with some missing. The sample shows about 86,000 clones, 75% to 80% of them seen only once. The specimen was PBMCs. The receptors were gathered from a female donor in good health and CMV-seronegative.

V gene TRBV28 combines with J gene TRBJ2-7, with TRBD1 matching over 11 bases. The germline CDR1 and CDR2 sequences are MDHEN and SYDVKM. Trimming removed 5 bases from V and 1 base from J; junction bases left unmatched: 10. The CDR3 extends over 17 amino acids. CDR3 in DNA: TGTGCCAGCAGTCGCCCTCCGGGACAGGGGGGATCCTACGAGCAGTACTTC. Its protein is CASSRPPGQGGSYEQYF.

V gene TRBV5-8 combines with J gene TRBJ2-3, with D maybe TRBD2 (6 bases). V lost 4 bases and J lost 4, with 16 bases in between. This CDR3 spans 15 amino acids. CDR1 and CDR2 from the germline V gene are SGHTS and YDEGEE. The CDR3 loop reads CASSGGTGSADTQYF. In DNA form, the CDR3 reads TGTGCCAGCAGCGGGGGGACGGGGTCGGCAGATACGCAGTATTTT.

Here the CDR3 reads CASSRMDSGNYEQYF. Here the CDR3 DNA reads TGTGCCAGCAGCCGAATGGACAGCGGGAACTACGAGCAGTACTTC. This chain uses TRBV7-9 with TRBJ2-7; weak D call: TRBD2 (7 bases). Germline V gives CDR1 SEHNR, CDR2 FQNEAQ (reference sequence). This CDR3 has 15 residues. V shed 5 bases and J shed 3 bases, with 17 bases lying between them. Supplemented by reference TRBV7-9 and TRBJ2-7, the full variable domain reads DTGVSQNPRHKITKRGQNVTFRCDPISEHNRLYWYRQTLGQGPEFLTYFQNEAQLEKSRLLSDRFSAERPKGSFSTLEIQRTEQGDSAMYLCASSRMDSGNYEQYFGPGTRLTVT.

The rearrangement uses TRBV2 and TRBJ2-5; 7 nucleotides line up with TRBD2. Germline CDR1 and CDR2: SNHLY and FYNNEI. V was clipped by 7 bases and J by 7 bases; unmatched bases: 12. The CDR3 extends over 14 amino acids. This CDR3 is CASIRASGGGTQYF. The CDR3 DNA is TGTGCCAGCATCCGCGCTAGCGGCGGCGGGACCCAGTACTTC. Filled out from reference TRBV2 and TRBJ2-5, the complete variable domain reads EPEVTQTPSHQVTQMGQEVILRCVPISNHLYFYWYRQILGQKVEFLVSFYNNEISEKSEIFDDQFSVERPDGSNFTLKIRSTKLEDSAMYFCASIRASGGGTQYFGPGTRLLVL.

The chain recombines TRBV6-1 with TRBJ2-7; a weak D match, TRBD2 (6 bases). V lost 1 base and J lost 4, with 26 bases in between. Germline V gene data show CDR1 as MNHNS and CDR2 as SASEGT. The CDR3 sequence is 19 residues long. The CDR3 loop reads CASSEGGGYALGPAYEQYF. The DNA of the CDR3 is TGTGCCAGCAGTGAAGGTGGAGGGTACGCACTCGGTCCGGCATACGAGCAGTACTTC.

The V and J genes are TRBV20-1 and TRBJ2-1; a possible D gene is TRBD1 (5 bases). V shed 7 bases and J shed 5 bases, with 9 bases lying between them. From germline, CDR1 is DFQATT and CDR2 SNEGSKA (reference sequence). This CDR3 has 11 residues. The CDR3 sequence is CSEEGDNEQFF. The DNA for the CDR3 is TGCAGTGAGGAAGGGGACAATGAGCAGTTCTTC.

The chain is built from TRBV6-4 and TRBJ1-4; weak D call: TRBD1 (5 bases). The CDR3 totals 15 residues. In germline, CDR1 is MRHNA, CDR2 SNTAGT. The V end lost 0 bases, the J end lost 7 bases, and 12 bases lay between the germline ends. CDR3 in amino acids: CASSDSRGGSEKLFF. CDR3 DNA: TGTGCCAGCAGTGACTCGAGGGGCGGGAGTGAAAAACTGTTTTTT.

The chain recombines TRBV4-1 with TRBJ2-3; D remains ambiguous. V gave up 0 bases and J gave up 2 bases, with 6 bases separating them. Germline V gene sequence: CDR1 MGHRA, CDR2 YSYEKL. The CDR3 is made up of 14 amino acids. This CDR3 reads CASSQEANTDTQYF. DNA for the CDR3: TGCGCCAGCAGCCAAGAAGCCAACACAGATACGCAGTATTTT.

The V gene is TRBV5-1, the J gene TRBJ2-5; 7 nucleotides agree with TRBD1. CDR1 is SGHRS and CDR2 is YFSETQ in the germline V gene. This CDR3 region has 15 residues. The J segment lost 7 bases and the V segment lost 3 bases, leaving 12 bases of the junction unmatched. The CDR3 loop is CASSWGGTGARTQYF. The CDR3 nucleotides are TGCGCCAGCAGCTGGGGCGGAACAGGGGCCAGGACCCAGTACTTC.

The V gene is TRBV30, the J gene TRBJ2-1; 9 bases align to TRBD2. The CDR3 is 18 residues long. Germline V lookup: CDR1 GTSNPN, CDR2 SVGIG (reference sequence). Trimming cost V 0 bases and J 0 bases; bases outside gene matches: 9. CDR3: CAWSVGSGGPLSYNEQFF. The CDR3 coding sequence is TGTGCCTGGAGTGTAGGAAGCGGGGGGCCACTCTCCTACAATGAGCAGTTCTTC.

V is TRBV6-6 and J is TRBJ2-7; 7 nucleotides agree with TRBD1. CDR1 is MNHNY, CDR2 SVGAGI, per germline (reference sequence). Trimming took 6 bases from V and 3 from J; bases not matched to a gene: 14. The CDR3 is 16 amino acids. The CDR3 nucleotides are TGTGCCAGCAGCCCCCCCAAGGGACAGTCACACTACGAGCAGTACTTC. Protein sequence: CASSPPKGQSHYEQYF.

The gene calls are TRBV25-1 and TRBJ2-7; a weak D match, TRBD2 (5 bases). Germline V gives CDR1 MGHDK, CDR2 SYGVNS. This CDR3 spans 16 amino acids. Deletions cut 2 bases from V and 0 bases from J, with 14 bases between. The CDR3 loop is CASSELRPGSSYEQYF. In DNA, the CDR3 is TGTGCCAGCAGTGAACTGAGGCCTGGGAGCTCCTACGAGCAGTACTTC.

V and J are TRBV28 and TRBJ2-7; TRBD2 is a possible D gene (5 bases). Per the germline V gene, CDR1 is MDHEN and CDR2 is SYDVKM. V was trimmed by 11 bases and J by 4 bases, leaving 12 bases between them. The length of the CDR3 is 11 residues. The CDR3 DNA sequence: TGTGCCTGGGCTAGCCGGTACGAGCAGTACTTC. Translating gives CAWASRYEQYF. The whole variable domain, filled in from reference TRBV28 and TRBJ2-7, reads DVKVTQSSRYLVKRTGEKVFLECVQDMDHENMFWYRQDPGLGLRLIYFSYDVKMKEKGDIPEGYSVSREKKERFSLILESASTNQTSMYLCAWASRYEQYFGPGTRLTVT.

This clone has only one observation. The chain couples TRBV28 to TRBJ2-1; possible D gene TRBD1, 6 bases. The CDR3 loop spans 20 amino acids. Trimming removed 5 bases at V and 2 bases at J, with 28 bases between. Germline V lookup: CDR1 MDHEN, CDR2 SYDVKM. CDR3: CASSGTGTTVARSTYNEQFF. CDR3 bases: TGTGCCAGCAGTGGGACCGGGACAACCGTCGCCCGTAGCACCTACAATGAGCAGTTCTTC.

V is TRBV4-1 and J is TRBJ2-7; the match to TRBD1 covers 9 bases. V lost 3 bases and J lost 4; bases outside the gene matches: 4. There are 14 residues in the CDR3. Per the germline V gene, CDR1 is MGHRA and CDR2 is YSYEKL. The CDR3 reads CASSQGQGTYEQYF. The CDR3 DNA reads TGCGCCAGCAGCCAGGGACAGGGAACTTACGAGCAGTACTTC.

The chain couples TRBV29-1 to TRBJ1-2; a possible D gene is TRBD1 (6 bases). The V end lost 5 bases, the J end lost 0 bases, and 10 bases lay between the germline ends. The CDR3 has 13 residues. From germline, CDR1 is SQVTM and CDR2 ANQGSEA. DNA for the CDR3: TGCAGCGTTATACAGGGACCTAACTATGGCTACACCTTC. Translated: CSVIQGPNYGYTF.

The chain combines TRBV4-2 with TRBJ1-3, with 7 bases matching TRBD1. The V gene's germline CDR1 is LGHNA and CDR2 YNFKEQ. With V trimmed by 1 base and J by 0 bases, 6 bases remained unmatched. The CDR3 is 17 residues long. CDR3 sequence (DNA): TGTGCCAGCAGCCAAGCCCGGGACAGTCACTCTGGAAACACCATATATTTT. Translation gives CASSQARDSHSGNTIYF.

The chain couples TRBV6-5 to TRBJ2-2; TRBD1 matches 10 bases. Germline CDR1 reads MNHEY; CDR2 reads SVGAGI. The CDR3 contains 15 residues. V shed 4 bases, J shed 5 bases, and the junction held 4 bases outside the gene matches. CDR3 nucleotides: TGTGCCAGCAGTTGGGACAGGGGTGGGACCGGGGAGCTGTTTTTT. Amino acids: CASSWDRGGTGELFF.

This clone was counted at least ten times. This CDR3 reads CASNSPTEEAFF. CDR3 coding DNA: TGCGCCAGCAACTCCCCTACAGAAGAAGCTTTCTTT. V is TRBV5-1 and J is TRBJ1-1; D gene unclear. The CDR3 runs to 12 residues. Trimming pared 6 bases from V and 8 bases from J, leaving 14 bases between. Germline V gene data show CDR1 as SGHRS and CDR2 as YFSETQ.

The CDR3 sequence is CASSLEPHVVRGQYF. CDR3 DNA: TGTGCCAGCAGCTTAGAGCCCCATGTGGTAAGAGGGCAGTACTTC. This chain uses TRBV7-8 with TRBJ2-7, with D unresolved. This CDR3 spans 15 amino acids. Germline V gives CDR1 SGHVS, CDR2 FQNEAQ. Trimming stripped 1 base from V and 9 bases from J, with 19 bases between. The whole variable domain, filled in from reference TRBV7-8 and TRBJ2-7, reads GAGVSQSPRYKVAKRGQDVALRCDPISGHVSLFWYQQALGQGPEFLTYFQNEAQLDKSGLPSDRFFAERPEGSVSTLKIQRTQQEDSAVYLCASSLEPHVVRGQYFGPGTRLTVT.

This clone was counted a few times. This chain joins TRBV19 and TRBJ1-1; the match to TRBD1 covers 10 bases. Trimming cost V 5 bases and J 5 bases; bases outside gene matches: 11. CDR1 is LNHDA, CDR2 SQIVND, per germline (reference sequence). The CDR3 has 16 amino acids. The DNA of the CDR3 is TGTGCCAGTAGTCCCTATTCCCGGGACAGGGGTACTGAAGCTTTCTTT. Translated: CASSPYSRDRGTEAFF.

Ten or more counts support this clone. The chain recombines TRBV4-3 with TRBJ1-1; TRBD1 matches 7 bases. The CDR3 runs 16 residues. V shed 0 bases, J shed 3 bases, and the junction held 7 bases outside the gene matches. Looked up from germline, CDR1 is LGHNA and CDR2 is YSLEER. The CDR3 loop is CASSQEEGRGDTEAFF. CDR3 coding DNA: TGCGCCAGCAGCCAAGAAGAGGGCAGGGGGGACACTGAAGCTTTCTTT.

The chain is built from TRBV13 and TRBJ1-6, with D possibly being TRBD1 (6 bases). CDR1 and CDR2 (germline): PRHDT, FYEKMQ (reference sequence). Trimming stripped 0 bases from V and 15 bases from J, with 9 bases between. The CDR3 covers 12 residues. CDR3 in amino acids: CASSLGGGVLHF. The DNA of the CDR3 is TGTGCCAGCAGCTTAGGAGGGGGGGTCCTCCACTTT.

The CDR3 protein is CAWRGVRTEAFF. The CDR3 DNA follows: TGTGCCTGGAGAGGGGTTAGGACTGAAGCTTTCTTT. The V gene is TRBV30, the J gene TRBJ1-1, with D perhaps matching TRBD1 (5 bases). This CDR3 region has 12 residues. CDR1 is GTSNPN, CDR2 SVGIG, per germline (reference sequence). The ends were cut back, 3 bases at V and 5 bases at J, with 10 bases in the middle.

Concerning this clone: At one end the junction does not follow the germline gene, possibly because of a read error. The chain joins TRBV7-7 to TRBJ2-3; 9 nucleotides line up with TRBD1. The V gene's germline CDR1 is SSHAT and CDR2 FNYEAQ (reference sequence). There are 15 residues in the CDR3. The CDR3 is CASSLTGGSADTQYF. CDR3 coding DNA: TGTGCTAGCAGTCTAACAGGGGGCTCAGCAGATACGCAGTATTTT.

The table lists this clone with a few counts. The V and J genes are TRBV5-1 and TRBJ2-3; D may be TRBD2 (7 bases). The V end lost 4 bases, the J end lost 5 bases, and 17 bases lay between the germline ends. From germline, CDR1 is SGHRS and CDR2 YFSETQ. The CDR3 length is 15 residues. CDR3 sequence (DNA): TGCGCCAGCAGCCGATCGGGGGGCAATGAAGATACGCAGTATTTT. Amino acids: CASSRSGGNEDTQYF.

V and J are TRBV28 and TRBJ2-5; TRBD2 matches at 7 bases. In germline, CDR1 is MDHEN, CDR2 SYDVKM. There are 14 residues in the CDR3. Trimming at V came to 4 bases and at J to 9 bases, leaving 11 bases not matched to a gene. The CDR3 loop is CASSSAGTKGAQYF. The CDR3, as DNA: TGTGCCAGCAGTTCTGCCGGGACTAAGGGTGCCCAGTACTTC.

V gene TRBV7-8 combines with J gene TRBJ1-1; TRBD1 agrees at 11 bases. CDR1 and CDR2 (germline): SGHVS, FQNEAQ. The CDR3 is made up of 14 amino acids. After removal of 4 bases from V and 5 bases from J, the junction contained 3 bases not matched to a gene. In DNA, the CDR3 is TGTGCCAGCAGCTCGGGGACAGGGGGAACTGAAGCTTTCTTT. It specifies CASSSGTGGTEAFF.